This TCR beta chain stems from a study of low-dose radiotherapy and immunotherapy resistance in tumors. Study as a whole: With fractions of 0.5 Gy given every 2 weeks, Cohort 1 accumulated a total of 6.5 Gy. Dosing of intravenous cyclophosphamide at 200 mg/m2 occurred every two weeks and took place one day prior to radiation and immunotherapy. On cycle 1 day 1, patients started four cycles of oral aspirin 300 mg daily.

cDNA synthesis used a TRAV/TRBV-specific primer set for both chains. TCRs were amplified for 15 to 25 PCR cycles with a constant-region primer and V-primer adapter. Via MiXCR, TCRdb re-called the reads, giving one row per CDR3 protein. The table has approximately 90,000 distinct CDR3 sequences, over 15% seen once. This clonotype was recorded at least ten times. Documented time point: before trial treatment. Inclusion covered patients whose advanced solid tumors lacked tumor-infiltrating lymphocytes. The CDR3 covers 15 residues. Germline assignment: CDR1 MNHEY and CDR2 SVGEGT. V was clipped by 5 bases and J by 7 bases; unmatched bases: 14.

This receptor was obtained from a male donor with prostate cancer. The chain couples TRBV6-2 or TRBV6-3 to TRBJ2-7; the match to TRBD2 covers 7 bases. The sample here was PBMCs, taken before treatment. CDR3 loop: CASSEAGGSWAEQYF. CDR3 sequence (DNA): TGTGCCAGCAGTGAAGCCGGGGGGAGTTGGGCTGAGCAGTACTTC.